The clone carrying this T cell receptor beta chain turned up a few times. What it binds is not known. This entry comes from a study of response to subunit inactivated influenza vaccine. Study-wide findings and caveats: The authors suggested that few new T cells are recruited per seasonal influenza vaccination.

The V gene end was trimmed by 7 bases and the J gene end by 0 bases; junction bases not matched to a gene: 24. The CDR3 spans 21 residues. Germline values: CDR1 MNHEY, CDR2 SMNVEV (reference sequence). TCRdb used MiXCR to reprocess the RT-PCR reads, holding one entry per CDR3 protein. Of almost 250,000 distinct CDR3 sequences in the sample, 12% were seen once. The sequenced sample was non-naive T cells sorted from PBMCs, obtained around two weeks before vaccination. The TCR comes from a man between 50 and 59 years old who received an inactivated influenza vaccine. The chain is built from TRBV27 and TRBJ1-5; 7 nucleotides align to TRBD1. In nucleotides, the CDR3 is TGTGCCAGCACCGAACGACGAGGAATAGGACAGGAGACTTATAGCAATCAGCCCCAGCATTTT. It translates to CASTERRGIGQETYSNQPQHF.